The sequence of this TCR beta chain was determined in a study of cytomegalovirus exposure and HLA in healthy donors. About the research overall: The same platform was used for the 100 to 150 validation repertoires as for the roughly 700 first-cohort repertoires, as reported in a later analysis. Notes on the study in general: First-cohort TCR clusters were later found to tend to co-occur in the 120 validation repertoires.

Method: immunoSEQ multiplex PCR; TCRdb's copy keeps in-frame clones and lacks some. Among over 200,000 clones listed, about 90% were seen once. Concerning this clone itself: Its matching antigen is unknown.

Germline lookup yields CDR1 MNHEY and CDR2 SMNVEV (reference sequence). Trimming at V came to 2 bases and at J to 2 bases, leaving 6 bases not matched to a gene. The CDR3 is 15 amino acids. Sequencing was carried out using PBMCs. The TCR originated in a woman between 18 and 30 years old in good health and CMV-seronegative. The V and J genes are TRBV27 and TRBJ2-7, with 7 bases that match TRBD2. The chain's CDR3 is CASSLTSSGPYEQYF. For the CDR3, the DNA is TGTGCCAGCAGTTTAACGTCTAGCGGTCCCTACGAGCAGTACTTC.